The source of this T cell receptor beta chain is a study of CD8+CD57+ T cells in acquired aplastic anemia. Overall study context: Mean DNA quantity obtained from sorted CD4+ and CD8+ cells was about 3 ug.

Deletions cut 2 bases from V and 0 bases from J, with 9 bases between. This CDR3 has 15 residues. Per the germline V gene, CDR1 is SGHNT and CDR2 is YYREEE (reference sequence). The TCR beta profiling, which covered VDJ combination and CDR3 sequence, was carried out using genomic DNA as the template. Each CDR3 protein gets one entry after TCRdb re-called the reads with MiXCR. The profile shows approximately 260,000 distinct CDR3 sequences, 82% of them singletons. This clonotype was seen repeatedly, ten times or more. Before being chosen for sequencing, patients had shown CD8+CD57+ cell expansion by flow cytometry.

V is TRBV5-4 and J is TRBJ1-3; D is unclear. This receptor was taken from a human donor with aplastic anemia. Sequenced input: sorted CD4+, CD8+, or CD8+CD57+ T cells (not recorded which) from PBMCs. CDR3 protein: CASSLDRFSGNTIYF. The CDR3 DNA is TGTGCCAGCAGCTTAGACCGGTTCTCTGGAAACACCATATATTTT. Using reference TRBV5-4 and TRBJ1-3 for the parts outside the CDR3, the full variable domain is ETGVTQSPTHLIKTRGQQVTLRCSSQSGHNTVSWYQQALGQGPQFIFQYYREEENGRGNFPPRFSGLQFPNYSSELNVNALELDDSALYLCASSLDRFSGNTIYFGEGSWLTVV.